Below, 19 T cell receptor beta chains from the same sample are listed, as sequenced in a study of blood T cell repertoires in COVID-19. Libraries were prepared by immunoSEQ multiplex PCR; TCRdb keeps only in-frame clonotypes and omits some of them. Of approximately 200,000 clones in the sample, 80% to 90% were seen once. The sequenced sample was peripheral blood. The receptors were sampled from a human donor with active or convalescent COVID-19. The donor label of this sample is uncertain.

The V gene is TRBV28, the J gene TRBJ1-1; TRBD1 is a possible D gene (5 bases). The CDR3 contains 13 residues. CDR1 is MDHEN, CDR2 SYDVKM, per germline. Trimming shortened V by 6 bases and J by 1 base, and 9 bases separated the two germline ends. CDR3 DNA sequence: TGTGCCAGCAGGCACGACAGGAACACTGAAGCTTTCTTT. Translated, it gives CASRHDRNTEAFF.

This clone was observed once. The chain employs TRBV11-2 and TRBJ2-1; a weak D match, TRBD2 (6 bases). Trimming removed 0 bases from V and 0 bases from J, with 18 bases in between. Germline lookup yields CDR1 SGHAT and CDR2 FQNNGV. This CDR3 has 19 residues. CDR3 in DNA: TGTGCCAGCAGCTTAGATTACAGAGGCGGGGTAGGCTCCTACAATGAGCAGTTCTTC. As protein: CASSLDYRGGVGSYNEQFF.

This sequence joins TRBV3-1 (or the pseudogene TRBV3-2) and TRBJ1-2; TRBD1 matches 11 bases. CDR1 and CDR2 (germline): LGHDT, YNNKEL (reference sequence). The CDR3 consists of 12 residues. V lost 6 bases, J lost 8 bases, and 2 bases stayed unmatched. CDR3 bases: TGTGCCAGCAGTGGGACAGGGGGGGGCTACACCTTC. This translates into CASSGTGGGYTF.

This clone was detected once. The CDR3: CASSEPRVGTEAFF. CDR3 DNA: TGTGCCAGCAGCGAACCCAGGGTAGGGACTGAAGCTTTCTTT. This chain uses TRBV7-9 with TRBJ1-1, with D perhaps TRBD1 (5 bases). Germline V gene data show CDR1 as SEHNR and CDR2 as FQNEAQ (reference sequence). This CDR3 is 14 amino acids long. Trimming removed 5 bases at V and 5 bases at J, with 15 bases between.

The rearrangement joins TRBV5-1 to TRBJ2-2; possibly TRBD2 for D (6 bases). The V and J ends lost 4 bases and 9 bases respectively, with 16 bases between them. The CDR3 is 14 residues long. Germline V gives CDR1 SGHRS, CDR2 YFSETQ. This chain's CDR3 is CASSLTRIPRELFF. CDR3 bases: TGCGCCAGCAGCCTGACTAGGATCCCAAGGGAGCTGTTTTTT.

V is TRBV18 and J is TRBJ1-2; D not resolved. Germline CDR1 and CDR2: KGHSH and LQKENI. The CDR3 has 15 amino acids. V lost 0 bases and J lost 6, with 14 bases in between. The CDR3 reads CASSPPSRASDGYTF. The CDR3, as DNA: TGTGCCAGCTCACCACCGTCGAGGGCGTCTGATGGCTACACCTTC.

The rearrangement joins TRBV7-9 to TRBJ2-7; D may be TRBD1 (6 bases). The CDR3 totals 14 residues. CDR1 is SEHNR, CDR2 FQNEAQ, per germline (reference sequence). Between the trimmed V and J ends, which lost 3 bases and 0 bases, there was a span of 9 bases. The CDR3: CASSFLDSSYEQYF. CDR3 bases: TGTGCCAGCAGCTTTCTGGACAGCTCCTACGAGCAGTACTTC.

This clone occurred once. The J gene is TRBJ1-1, the V gene TRBV19; TRBD1 agrees at 8 bases. The V gene's germline CDR1 is LNHDA and CDR2 SQIVND (reference sequence). This CDR3 contains 14 residues. Losses at the gene ends were 9 bases for V and 4 bases for J; bases not matched to a gene: 10. The CDR3 is CASRGQGVGTEAFF. The CDR3 DNA reads TGTGCCAGCCGTGGACAGGGCGTAGGCACTGAAGCTTTCTTT.

This clone has only a few counts. This chain joins TRBV5-1 and TRBJ1-2; 8 bases are shared with TRBD1. This CDR3 has 15 residues. Germline CDR1 reads SGHRS; CDR2 reads YFSETQ. Unmatched junction bases numbered 8, after V lost 4 bases and J lost 3 bases. The CDR3 loop is CASSKTGAADYGYTF. Written as DNA, the CDR3 is TGCGCCAGCAGCAAGACAGGGGCTGCCGACTATGGCTACACCTTC.

This sequence joins TRBV19 and TRBJ2-2; 7 bases map to TRBD2. This CDR3 contains 13 residues. J lost 5 bases, V lost 8 bases, and 5 bases had no gene match. In germline, CDR1 is LNHDA, CDR2 SQIVND (reference sequence). Written as DNA, the CDR3 is TGTGCCAGTGAATGGGGGGGAACCGGGGAGCTGTTTTTT. Translation gives CASEWGGTGELFF.

This CDR3 is CASSGRQGTFKRAQETQYF. The DNA of the CDR3 is TGTGCCAGCAGTGGCCGACAGGGTACTTTTAAGCGGGCCCAAGAGACCCAGTACTTC. V usage is TRBV6-1 and J usage is TRBJ2-5; D is perhaps TRBD1 (7 bases). This CDR3 comprises 19 residues. Germline V gene lookup returns CDR1 MNHNS and CDR2 SASEGT. V lost 4 bases, J lost 1 base, and 25 bases lay in between.

The V call is TRBV28, the J call TRBJ2-1; 9 nucleotides line up with TRBD2. The V segment lost 3 bases and the J segment 7 bases; nucleotides outside the gene matches: 13. The CDR3 is 17 amino acids. CDR1 is MDHEN, CDR2 SYDVKM, per germline. CDR3 protein: CASSLGDISGRVNEQFF. The CDR3 DNA follows: TGTGCCAGCAGTTTGGGGGACATTAGCGGGAGAGTGAATGAGCAGTTCTTC. Variable domain in full (rest from reference TRBV28 and TRBJ2-1): DVKVTQSSRYLVKRTGEKVFLECVQDMDHENMFWYRQDPGLGLRLIYFSYDVKMKEKGDIPEGYSVSREKKERFSLILESASTNQTSMYLCASSLGDISGRVNEQFFGPGTRLTVL.

The rearrangement links TRBV7-2 to TRBJ1-2; D perhaps matches TRBD1 (6 bases). This CDR3 contains 16 residues. CDR1 is SGHTA, CDR2 FQGNSA, per germline. Between the trimmed V and J ends, which lost 1 base and 0 bases, there was a span of 12 bases. The CDR3 loop is CASSLGQAHANYGYTF. The DNA for the CDR3 is TGTGCCAGCAGCTTAGGACAGGCTCACGCTAACTATGGCTACACCTTC.

The CDR3 region is CASSFGGTGSEKLFF. In DNA, the CDR3 is TGCGCCAGCAGCTTTGGGGGGACAGGGAGCGAAAAACTGTTTTTT. The genes are TRBV5-1 and TRBJ1-4, with 9 bases lining up with TRBD1. Trimming at V came to 2 bases and at J to 8 bases, leaving 7 bases not matched to a gene. Looked up from germline, CDR1 is SGHRS and CDR2 is YFSETQ. The CDR3 extends over 15 amino acids.

Here the CDR3 DNA reads TGTGCCAGCAGCCGTCCCTCGTGGGGGGAGACCGGGGAGCTGTTTTTT. It codes for CASSRPSWGETGELFF. The chain carries TRBV28 and TRBJ2-2, with D possibly matching TRBD2 (6 bases). Germline V lookup: CDR1 MDHEN, CDR2 SYDVKM. CDR3 size: 16 residues. V was trimmed by 6 bases and J by 5 bases, leaving 19 bases between them.

This chain connects TRBV6-5 to TRBJ2-3; D remains ambiguous. The CDR3 consists of 15 residues. Trimming took off 5 bases at V and 0 bases at J, with 12 bases between the two ends. Germline-derived CDR1 and CDR2 are MNHEY and SVGAGI. As DNA, the CDR3 is TGTGCCAGCAGTCCCCTTTGGCCAAGCACAGATACGCAGTATTTT. Translation: CASSPLWPSTDTQYF.

The rearrangement joins TRBV5-1 to TRBJ2-2; possible D gene TRBD2, 6 bases. The V end was cut by 4 bases, the J end by 1 base, with 14 bases between. Germline CDR1 and CDR2: SGHRS and YFSETQ. This CDR3 contains 16 residues. The CDR3 region has the DNA TGCGCCAGCAGCCCTGGGGTAGCGGTGAACACCGGGGAGCTGTTTTTT. It specifies CASSPGVAVNTGELFF.

The chain couples TRBV11-3 to TRBJ1-1; perhaps TRBD1 as D (5 bases). CDR1 SGHNT and CDR2 YENEEA come from the germline V gene. The CDR3 consists of 13 residues. With 5 bases removed from V and 4 bases from J, the gap between germline ends came to 11 bases. As DNA, the CDR3 is TGTGCCAGCAGCCCCCTGGGGGGCACTGAAGCTTTCTTT. Translating it yields CASSPLGGTEAFF.

This clone appeared a few times. The CDR3 region is CASSEGLVSGELFF. CDR3 in DNA: TGTGCCAGCAGCGAAGGACTAGTTTCCGGGGAGCTGTTTTTT. The chain uses TRBV9 and TRBJ2-2; 7 bases are shared with TRBD2. Losses at the gene ends were 3 bases for V and 6 bases for J; bases not matched to a gene: 5. Germline CDR1 and CDR2: SGDLS and YYNGEE. This CDR3 contains 14 residues.